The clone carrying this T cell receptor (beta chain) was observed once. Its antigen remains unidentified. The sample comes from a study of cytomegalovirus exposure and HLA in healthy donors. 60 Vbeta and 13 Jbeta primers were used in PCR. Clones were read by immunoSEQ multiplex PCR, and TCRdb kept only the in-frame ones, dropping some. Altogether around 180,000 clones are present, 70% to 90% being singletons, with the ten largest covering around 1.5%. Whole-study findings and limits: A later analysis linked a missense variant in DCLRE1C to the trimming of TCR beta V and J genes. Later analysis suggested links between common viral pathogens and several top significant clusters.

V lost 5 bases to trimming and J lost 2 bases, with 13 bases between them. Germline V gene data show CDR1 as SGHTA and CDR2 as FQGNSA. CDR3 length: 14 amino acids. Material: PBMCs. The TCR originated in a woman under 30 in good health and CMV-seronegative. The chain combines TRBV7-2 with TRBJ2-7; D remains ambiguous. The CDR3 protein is CASSPTSGPYEQYF. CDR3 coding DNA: TGTGCCAGCAGCCCCACATCTGGGCCCTACGAGCAGTACTTC.